The T cell receptor beta chain described here comes from a study of CD8+ T cells in alopecia areata. Looking at the study overall: Each of the treated patients was given oral tofacitinib, 5 to 10 mg twice daily, for moderate-to-severe alopecia areata. Using the percentage of affected scalp area, treated patients' severity was scored.

The table lists this clone with a count of one. Germline CDR1 is MNHEY and CDR2 is SMNVEV (reference sequence). The CDR3 covers 14 residues. J lost 8 bases, V lost 6 bases, and 5 bases had no gene match. Investigators isolated RNA and reverse transcribed it into cDNA to act as the sequencing template. The table came from immunoSEQ multiplex PCR; TCRdb's copy has only in-frame clones and leaves some out. The sample lists around 140,000 clones, 54% seen once, with 15% to 20% in the top ten. Treatment denoted: oral pan-JAK inhibitor, 5-10 mg twice daily. From alopecia areata patients, lesional scalp punch biopsies and peripheral blood were collected.

This TCR was recovered from a human donor with alopecia areata. The sample consisted of CD8+ T cells sorted from blood, taken at week 4, from a patient treated with tofacitinib. This sequence joins TRBV27 and TRBJ2-1; 12 nucleotides agree with TRBD2. CDR3 nucleotide sequence: TGTGCCAGCAGCCTAGCGGGGGGGGTCGATGAGCAGTTCTTC. This sequence encodes CASSLAGGVDEQFF.